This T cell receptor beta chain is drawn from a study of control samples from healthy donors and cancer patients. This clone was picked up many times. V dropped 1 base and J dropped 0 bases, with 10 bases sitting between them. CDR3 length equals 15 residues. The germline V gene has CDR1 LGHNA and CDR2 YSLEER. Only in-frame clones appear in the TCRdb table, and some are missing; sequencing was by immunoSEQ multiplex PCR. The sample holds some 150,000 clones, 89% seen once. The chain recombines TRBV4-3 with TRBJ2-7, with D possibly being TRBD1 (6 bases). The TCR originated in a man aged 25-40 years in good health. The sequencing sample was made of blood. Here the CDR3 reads CASSQVGDNSYEQYF. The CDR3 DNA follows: TGCGCCAGCAGCCAAGTTGGGGACAACTCCTACGAGCAGTACTTC.